This TCR beta chain was found in a study of spatial heterogeneity in lung cancer. As for the study in general: Detection consistently captured more beta-chain sequences than alpha-chain sequences. Study conclusions and caveats: At tumor resection, ubiquitous expanded TCRs were detected in blood more often than later.

Time point here: sample taken at primary tumor resection. Unsorted samples of tumor, nontumor lung or frozen PBMC had their whole RNA sequenced. Samples were obtained from around 73 donors, all untreated early-stage non-small cell lung cancer patients. The ends were cut back, 5 bases at V and 2 bases at J, with 5 bases in the middle. The CDR3 spans 12 residues. TCR cDNA molecules each had a unique molecular identifier. TCRdb ran MiXCR on the 5' RACE reads and lists one entry per CDR3 protein. In the table there are roughly 5,200 distinct CDR3 sequences, 20% to 30% of which are singletons. By sample share, this clonotype is medium-sized (0.01 to 0.1%). Antigen: not known.

Specimen: PBMCs, collected at surgery. V usage is TRBV12-3 or TRBV12-4 and J usage is TRBJ2-3; no clear D gene. The clonotype originates from a male donor with early-stage non-small cell lung cancer. The chain's CDR3 is CASSLYTDTQYF. The CDR3 DNA follows: TGTGCCAGCAGTCTATACACAGATACGCAGTATTTT.